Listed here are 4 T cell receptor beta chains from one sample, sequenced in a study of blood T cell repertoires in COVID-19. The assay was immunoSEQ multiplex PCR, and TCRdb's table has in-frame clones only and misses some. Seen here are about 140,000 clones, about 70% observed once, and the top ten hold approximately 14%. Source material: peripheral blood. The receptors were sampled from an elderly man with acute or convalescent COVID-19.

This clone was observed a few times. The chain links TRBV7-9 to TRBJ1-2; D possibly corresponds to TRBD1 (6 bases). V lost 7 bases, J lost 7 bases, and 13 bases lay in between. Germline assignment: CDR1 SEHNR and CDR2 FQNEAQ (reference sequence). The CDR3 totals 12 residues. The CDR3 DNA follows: TGTGCCAGCACCTCCGGGACATCTGGCTACACCTTC. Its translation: CASTSGTSGYTF.

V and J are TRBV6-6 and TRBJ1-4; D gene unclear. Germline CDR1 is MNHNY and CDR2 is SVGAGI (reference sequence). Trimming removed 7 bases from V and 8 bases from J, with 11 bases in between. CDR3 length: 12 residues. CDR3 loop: CASISAGEKLFF. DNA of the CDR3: TGTGCCAGCATCTCCGCCGGGGAAAAACTGTTTTTT.

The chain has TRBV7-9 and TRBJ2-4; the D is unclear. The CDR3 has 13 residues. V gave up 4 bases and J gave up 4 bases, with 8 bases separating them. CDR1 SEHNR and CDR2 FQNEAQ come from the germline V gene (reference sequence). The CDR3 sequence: CASSSPQKNIQYF. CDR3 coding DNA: TGTGCCAGCAGCTCACCACAGAAAAACATTCAGTACTTC.

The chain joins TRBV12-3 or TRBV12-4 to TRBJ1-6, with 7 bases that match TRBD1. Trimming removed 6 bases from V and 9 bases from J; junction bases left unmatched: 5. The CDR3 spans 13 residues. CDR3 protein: CASSLRTGSPLHF. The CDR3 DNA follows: TGTGCCAGCAGCCTCCGGACAGGTTCACCCCTCCACTTT.